These 6 T cell receptor beta chains were all obtained from the same sample, sequenced in a study of shared clonotypes between healthy human individuals. TCRdb's table, derived via immunoSEQ multiplex PCR, lists solely in-frame clones and lacks some. This repertoire shows 110,000 or so clones, about 70% found once; its top ten account for around 24%. The sequencing input was memory CD8+ T cells sorted from blood. The subset: CD45RO+ cells pooled with CCR7-negative TemRA cells. These receptors all stem from a woman between 25 and 40 years old in good health.

The J gene is TRBJ2-7, the V gene TRBV7-2; 7 bases agree with TRBD2. Germline CDR1 reads SGHTA; CDR2 reads FQGNSA. The CDR3 contains 14 residues. Unmatched junction bases numbered 3, after V lost 0 bases and J lost 4 bases. This CDR3 is CASSLAGGPYEQYF. CDR3 sequence (DNA): TGTGCCAGCAGCTTAGCGGGAGGGCCATACGAGCAGTACTTC.

This clone was detected a few times. V usage is TRBV4-1 and J usage is TRBJ2-7; D may match TRBD1 or TRBD2 (5 bases each). Germline V CDR1 and CDR2: MGHRA, YSYEKL. Trimming left V 4 bases short and J 1 base short, with 11 bases between. The CDR3 is 14 amino acids. Written as DNA, the CDR3 is TGCGCCAGCAGCCCCCGGGACGGTTCCTACGAGCAGTACTTC. Its protein product is CASSPRDGSYEQYF.

The V and J genes are TRBV5-1 and TRBJ2-7; D is unclear. Germline V lookup: CDR1 SGHRS, CDR2 YFSETQ. The CDR3 extends over 13 amino acids. Trimming left V 0 bases short and J 0 bases short, with 4 bases between. The DNA of the CDR3 is TGCGCCAGCAGCTTGGTTAACTCCTACGAGCAGTACTTC. The encoded protein is CASSLVNSYEQYF.

The chain uses TRBV11-1 and TRBJ2-7, with D uncertain. Germline loops: CDR1 SGHAT, CDR2 FQDESV (reference sequence). Deletions cut 5 bases from V and 5 bases from J, with 13 bases between. The CDR3 runs to 13 residues. For the CDR3, the DNA is TGTGCCAGCAGCCCCGCCGGTAGGGACGAGCAGTACTTC. Its protein is CASSPAGRDEQYF.

This clone was seen ten or more times. The rearrangement links TRBV4-2 to TRBJ2-7, with 9 bases lining up with TRBD2. Per the germline V gene, CDR1 is LGHNA and CDR2 is YNFKEQ. With 0 bases clipped from V and 3 bases from J, the junction kept 9 bases outside the gene matches. The CDR3 is 17 residues long. The CDR3: CASSQERPSGGIYEQYF. DNA of the CDR3: TGTGCCAGCAGCCAAGAAAGGCCCAGCGGGGGGATCTACGAGCAGTACTTC.

This sequence joins TRBV14 and TRBJ2-7; D may be TRBD2 (5 bases). The V and J ends lost 0 bases and 0 bases respectively, with 24 bases between them. The CDR3 loop spans 20 amino acids. CDR1 and CDR2 (germline): SGHDN, FVKESK. The CDR3 region is CASSQDRTLTSIGSSYEQYF. In nucleotides, the CDR3 is TGTGCCAGCAGCCAAGATCGGACTCTTACTTCCATTGGAAGCTCCTACGAGCAGTACTTC. Combining the CDR3 with reference TRBV14 and TRBJ2-7 gives the whole variable domain EAGVTQFPSHSVIEKGQTVTLRCDPISGHDNLYWYRRVMGKEIKFLLHFVKESKQDESGMPNNRFLAERTGGTYSTLKVQPAELEDSGVYFCASSQDRTLTSIGSSYEQYFGPGTRLTVT.